The source of this T cell receptor (beta chain) is a study of blood T cell repertoires in COVID-19. Across the whole study: Specimens from acute and convalescent COVID-19 originated in the United States, Italy and Spain. PBMCs, B-cell-depleted T cells, or T cells provided the cDNA or gDNA that made up the material.

In the authors' methods: Estimates of nucleated cell counts were drawn from the amplification of reference gene primers. The table came from immunoSEQ multiplex PCR; TCRdb's copy has only in-frame clones and leaves some out. V, J and clone size reflect that table, while D and trimming were determined from the DNA. The table records tens of thousands of clones, 75% to 90% of them present only once. With 4 bases removed from V and 0 bases from J, the gap between germline ends came to 13 bases. The CDR3 sequence is 15 residues long. CDR1 and CDR2 (germline): SGHNT, YYREEE (reference sequence). Sequencing was done on a sample of peripheral blood. The V gene is TRBV5-4, the J gene TRBJ1-1; D uncertain. This clonotype was sampled from a man aged 60-69 years with COVID-19, enrolled during active disease. The CDR3 sequence: CASSGLGTLNTEAFF. The CDR3 DNA follows: TGTGCCAGCAGCGGGCTGGGCACCTTGAACACTGAAGCTTTCTTT.